This record concerns one T cell receptor (beta chain) sequence. What it recognizes is unknown. CDR1 is DFQATT, CDR2 SNEGSKA, per germline (reference sequence). V was pared by 4 bases and J by 7 bases, with 10 bases between. This CDR3 has 11 residues. These data originate in a study of follicular helper T cells after annual influenza vaccination. Overall study findings and caveats: Successive annual vaccinations recalled a recurrent oligoclonal ICOS+CD38+ cTfh response with influenza-specific clonotypes.

This table comes from immunoSEQ multiplex PCR, and its TCRdb copy is limited to in-frame clones, with some not included. The sample lists nearly 9,000 clones, around four fifths seen once, with around 3% in the top ten. Time point defined: 2014-2015 season, pre-vaccination. No donor had influenza vaccine in the prior 6 months; all lived in the community. This TCR came from an adult who received the influenza vaccine. The sample was CXCR5+ CD38- circulating T follicular helper cells from blood, taken on the day of influenza vaccination. The subset denotes: circulating Tfh, non-naive CD4+CXCR5+PD-1+ (ICOS+CD38+ or ICOS-CD38-). The chain carries TRBV20-1 and TRBJ1-2; D call uncertain. Here the CDR3 reads CSATEVRGYTF. CDR3 sequence (DNA): TGCAGTGCTACGGAGGTGCGTGGCTACACCTTC.